This T cell receptor beta chain was recovered during a study of sequential checkpoint blockade in melanoma. This CDR3 contains 15 residues. Germline V CDR1 and CDR2: LNHDA, SQIVND (reference sequence). The treatment was: randomized to nivolumab then ipilimumab (arm A) or the reverse (arm B). From thawed PBMCs, live CD3+CD8+ cells negative for CD19 and CD56 were sorted. The assay was immunoSEQ multiplex PCR, and TCRdb's table has in-frame clones only and misses some. This sample has 15,000 to 20,000 clones, with approximately 77% found just once. This TCR was recovered from a human donor with melanoma. J is TRBJ1-1 and V is TRBV19, with 9 nucleotides matching TRBD1. The sample here was CD8+ T cells sorted from blood (inferred from file names), taken from a patient given nivolumab and ipilimumab in sequence. CDR3 sequence reads: CATESPGQGNTEAFF. CDR3 DNA: TGTGCTACGGAATCCCCGGGACAGGGGAACACTGAAGCTTTCTTT.